Listed here is a single T cell receptor beta chain. Trimming shortened V by 5 bases and J by 0 bases, and 8 bases separated the two germline ends. The CDR3 has 13 amino acids. Germline loops: CDR1 LNHDA, CDR2 SQIVND (reference sequence). Libraries were prepared by immunoSEQ multiplex PCR; TCRdb keeps only in-frame clonotypes and omits some of them. Of some 230,000 clones listed, around 82% are singletons. The record originates from a study of blood T cell repertoires in COVID-19. The sequence was collected from a woman aged 55-70 years with acute or convalescent COVID-19. The chain uses TRBV19 and TRBJ2-7; D is perhaps TRBD2 (6 bases). Sequencing was performed on peripheral blood. The CDR3 reads CASSLDYSYEQYF. In nucleotides, the CDR3 is TGTGCCAGTAGTCTGGACTACTCCTACGAGCAGTACTTC.